Reported below is one T cell receptor (beta chain). What it binds is not known. This CDR3 spans 16 amino acids. The germline V gene has CDR1 LGHNT and CDR2 FRNRAP. V gave up 0 bases and J gave up 4 bases; unmatched junction bases: 8. This record belongs to a study of regulatory and conventional T cells in RAG deficiency. Points from the study as a whole: Patient subsets had shorter CDR3s; Omenn Treg-Tconv overlap exceeded 90%. Shannon entropy fell and Simpson indices rose in RAG-deficient patients.

TCRdb's table, derived via immunoSEQ multiplex PCR, lists solely in-frame clones and lacks some. The repertoire has more than 40,000 clones, approximately 90% of them found once; the top ten carry about 0.54%. The sorted conventional CD4+ T cells were CD25-low and CD127-high, with genomic DNA sequenced. These data also formed part of another study, on regulatory T cells. This second study says: Primers: 52 TRBV forward and 13 TRBJ reverse.

This receptor was identified in a human donor in good health. V gene TRBV12-5 combines with J gene TRBJ2-5, with 7 bases matching TRBD1. Specimen: CD4+ effector T cells sorted from blood. CDR3 region: CASGLVLDRVGETQYF. DNA of the CDR3: TGTGCTAGTGGTTTGGTACTAGACAGGGTGGGAGAGACCCAGTACTTC.